This T cell receptor beta chain is from a study of T cell responses to AZD1222 COVID-19 vaccine. The study, taken as a whole, reports: The span of vaccine-associated CD4 TCRs extended across spike, with dominance at 160-218 and 743-854. Mostly white British, mostly female donors; authors suggested clonal diversity may be underestimated.

Sequenced by immunoSEQ multiplex PCR; TCRdb stores in-frame clones only, minus some. The sample includes 180,000 or so clones, approximately 90% of them seen just once. There are 15 residues in the CDR3. The V gene end was trimmed by 4 bases and the J gene end by 4 bases; junction bases not matched to a gene: 4. Germline V gives CDR1 SGDLS, CDR2 YYNGEE. As concerns this clone: The antigen remains unidentified.

This TCR was recovered from an adult who received the AZD1222 COVID-19 vaccine. The starting material was peripheral blood, obtained 28 days after the second AZD1222 dose. The chain joins TRBV9 to TRBJ1-3; 11 bases align to TRBD1. DNA of the CDR3: TGTGCCAGCAGCCCAGGACAGGGGGCGGGAAACACCATATATTTT. Translated: CASSPGQGAGNTIYF.